A selection of T cell receptor beta chains follows, all from one sample in a study of blood T cells in healthy people across ages. TCRdb fed the 5' RACE reads into MiXCR, producing one record per CDR3 protein. The table records about 800,000 distinct CDR3 sequences, approximately 25% of them present only once. The same sample was also studied in work on T cells of mothers and their children.

The specimen was blood. These receptors were obtained from a boy younger than 18 in good health. Each CDR3 is given with its conserved first and last residue. Fields, in order: J gene, clone size, D gene, V gene, CDR3 protein, CDR3 DNA. The D gene is left open where the match is weak. Some rows have no size entry. The others give once, few or many, or a class for an expanded clone.

>TRBJ2-6|few|NA|TRBV5-6
CASSLGVFHEPSGANVLTF
TGTGCCAGCAGCTTGGGGGTCTTTCATGAACCCTCTGGGGCCAACGTCCTGACTTTC
>TRBJ1-2|NA|TRBD1|TRBV7-9
CASSLGLDRDYGYTF
TGTGCCAGCAGCTTAGGACTTGACAGGGACTATGGCTACACCTTC
>TRBJ2-7|few|NA|TRBV4-1
CASSPRDRYEQYF
TGCGCCAGCAGCCCCCGGGACCGTTACGAGCAGTACTTC
>TRBJ1-1|NA|NA|TRBV18
CASSPTNTGRTEAFF
TGTGCCAGCTCACCGACCAATACAGGGAGAACTGAAGCTTTCTTT
>TRBJ2-5|few|TRBD2|TRBV20-1
CSARDGAGGPGRAQYF
TGCAGTGCTAGAGATGGAGCGGGGGGCCCCGGTCGGGCCCAGTACTTC
>TRBJ1-1|NA|NA|TRBV29-1
CSVPGWNTEAFF
TGCAGCGTCCCGGGATGGAACACTGAAGCTTTCTTT
>TRBJ2-5|few|TRBD1|TRBV29-1
CSVYEGAETQYF
TGCAGCGTTTATGAGGGGGCAGAGACCCAGTACTTC
>TRBJ2-5|few|NA|TRBV29-1
CSVDKGEETQYF
TGCAGCGTTGATAAAGGGGAAGAGACCCAGTACTTC
>TRBJ2-3|NA|NA|TRBV11-2
CASSLIRLDTQYF
TGTGCCAGCAGCCTCATCCGTTTAGATACGCAGTATTTT
>TRBJ2-2|few|TRBD1|TRBV15
CATSRTGGTNTGELFF
TGTGCCACCAGCAGAACAGGGGGCACGAACACCGGGGAGCTGTTTTTT
>TRBJ1-5|few|NA|TRBV28
CASSLPRVGNQPQHF
TGTGCCAGCAGTCTCCCACGGGTAGGCAATCAGCCCCAGCATTTT
>TRBJ2-7|NA|TRBD1|TRBV25-1
CASSDNRGLSYEQYF
TGTGCCAGCAGTGATAACAGGGGGCTCTCCTACGAGCAGTACTTC
>TRBJ2-1|many|TRBD2|TRBV5-1
CASSLFSGGLRSYNEQFF
TGCGCCAGCAGCTTGTTTAGCGGGGGGCTACGCTCCTACAATGAGCAGTTCTTC
>TRBJ2-3|few|NA|TRBV6-2/TRBV6-3
CASSGGPDTQYF
TGTGCCAGCAGTGGGGGTCCAGATACGCAGTATTTT
>TRBJ2-4|NA|TRBD1|TRBV27
CARRTSQRGQGKNIQYF
TGTGCCAGGAGGACCTCCCAGAGGGGGCAGGGCAAAAACATTCAGTACTTC
>TRBJ1-4|few|NA|TRBV9
CASSVGTFGSATNEKLFF
TGTGCCAGCAGCGTAGGGACATTTGGGAGTGCAACTAATGAAAAACTGTTTTTT
>TRBJ1-1|few|NA|TRBV20-1
CSATGAANTEAFF
TGCAGTGCTACAGGGGCGGCGAACACTGAAGCTTTCTTT
>TRBJ1-1|NA|TRBD1|TRBV3-1
CASSQDPNRGNTEAFF
TGTGCCAGCAGCCAAGACCCCAACAGGGGGAACACTGAAGCTTTCTTT
>TRBJ1-2|few|NA|TRBV7-2
CASSLAVAVYGYTF
TGTGCCAGCAGCTTAGCGGTGGCCGTTTATGGCTACACCTTC
>TRBJ2-3|few|NA|TRBV5-1
CASSLGRLGTDTQYF
TGCGCCAGCAGCCTGGGACGACTTGGGACAGATACGCAGTATTTT
>TRBJ2-3|NA|TRBD2|TRBV27
CASSPPLAGGQITDTQYF
TGTGCCAGCAGTCCCCCTCTAGCGGGAGGTCAGATCACAGATACGCAGTATTTT
>TRBJ2-1|few|TRBD2|TRBV20-1
CSATTTGGGPTYNEQFF
TGCAGTGCTACCACGACGGGGGGAGGGCCGACCTACAATGAGCAGTTCTTC
>TRBJ1-1|NA|NA|TRBV6-5
CASSYFQGPTEAFF
TGTGCCAGCAGTTACTTCCAGGGGCCCACTGAAGCTTTCTTT
>TRBJ2-7|NA|TRBD1|TRBV7-8
CASSLASDRPYEQYF
TGTGCCAGCAGCTTAGCGTCGGACAGGCCCTACGAGCAGTACTTC
>TRBJ2-3|NA|NA|TRBV12-3/TRBV12-4
CASSFPGGRDTQYF
TGTGCCAGCAGTTTTCCCGGGGGGCGGGATACGCAGTATTTT
>TRBJ2-5|NA|NA|TRBV15
CATSREWRGRETQYF
TGTGCCACCAGCAGAGAGTGGAGGGGCCGGGAGACCCAGTACTTC
>TRBJ1-2|NA|NA|TRBV29-1
CSVADRFGGYTF
TGCAGCGTTGCAGACAGGTTTGGTGGCTACACCTTC
>TRBJ2-5|NA|NA|TRBV27
CASSLSPGIQETQYF
TGTGCCAGCAGTTTATCTCCAGGGATCCAAGAGACCCAGTACTTC
>TRBJ1-2|NA|NA|TRBV25-1
CASSYDQFGGYTF
TGTGCCAGCAGTTATGACCAGTTTGGTGGCTACACCTTC
>TRBJ2-2|NA|NA|TRBV6-2/TRBV6-3
CASRSLASWGPGELFF
TGTGCCAGCAGGTCCCTAGCGAGTTGGGGACCCGGGGAGCTGTTTTTT
>TRBJ2-5|NA|NA|TRBV28
CASSSSSPGAETQYF
TGTGCCAGCAGTTCCTCAAGTCCAGGGGCAGAGACCCAGTACTTC
>TRBJ2-3|NA|NA|TRBV12-3/TRBV12-4
CASSAGGDTDTQYF
TGTGCCAGCAGCGCAGGGGGGGACACAGATACGCAGTATTTT
>TRBJ2-1|few|NA|TRBV10-3
CAISGTPNEQFF
TGTGCCATCAGTGGGACTCCAAATGAGCAGTTCTTC
>TRBJ2-6|NA|TRBD1|TRBV28
CASSSINRGGSKGSGANVLTF
TGTGCCAGCAGTTCTATTAATCGAGGGGGCTCTAAAGGTTCTGGGGCCAACGTCCTGACTTTC
>TRBJ2-5|many|NA|TRBV5-1
CASSLGLGAGETQYF
TGCGCCAGCAGCTTGGGACTAGGTGCGGGAGAGACCCAGTACTTC
>TRBJ1-1|few|NA|TRBV6-2/TRBV6-3
CASTEGTMMNTEAFF
TGTGCCAGCACCGAGGGGACGATGATGAACACTGAAGCTTTCTTT
>TRBJ2-5|NA|NA|TRBV20-1
CSARWPARETQYF
TGCAGTGCTAGGTGGCCGGCCCGGGAGACCCAGTACTTC
>TRBJ2-2|few|NA|TRBV7-2
CASSLLGPRNTGELFF
TGTGCCAGCAGCTTGCTGGGACCGAGGAACACCGGGGAGCTGTTTTTT
>TRBJ2-1|few|NA|TRBV9
CASSAKGAGEYNEQFF
TGTGCCAGCAGCGCCAAGGGGGCGGGGGAATACAATGAGCAGTTCTTC
>TRBJ2-2|few|NA|TRBV5-1
CASSLGRGTGELFF
TGCGCCAGCAGCTTGGGGCGGGGCACCGGGGAGCTGTTTTTT
>TRBJ2-7|few|NA|TRBV29-1
CSVVGSAYEQYF
TGCAGCGTTGTTGGTTCAGCCTACGAGCAGTACTTC
>TRBJ2-5|NA|NA|TRBV7-9
CASSFSTGGRETQYF
TGTGCCAGCAGCTTTTCGACTGGGGGGCGGGAGACCCAGTACTTC
>TRBJ2-1|NA|NA|TRBV4-3
CASSQGSGYNEQFF
TGCGCCAGCAGCCAAGGGTCTGGCTACAATGAGCAGTTCTTC
>TRBJ2-1|NA|NA|TRBV5-1
CASSPESHSYNEQFF
TGCGCCAGCAGCCCGGAGTCTCACTCCTACAATGAGCAGTTCTTC
>TRBJ2-3|NA|NA|TRBV4-1
CASSPRGFGESTDTQYF
TGCGCCAGCAGCCCCCGAGGTTTCGGGGAATCTACAGATACGCAGTATTTT
>TRBJ1-4|few|NA|TRBV5-5
CASTLGGLTNEKLFF
TGTGCCAGCACCCTCGGTGGTCTAACTAATGAAAAACTGTTTTTT
>TRBJ1-2|NA|TRBD1|TRBV29-1
CSVEEGQDNYGYTF
TGCAGCGTTGAAGAAGGACAGGATAACTATGGCTACACCTTC
>TRBJ2-2|NA|TRBD2|TRBV28
CASSSRAGVTGELFF
TGTGCCAGCAGTTCCCGAGCGGGGGTGACCGGGGAGCTGTTTTTT
>TRBJ2-7|NA|TRBD2|TRBV4-3
CASSPSGREGEQYF
TGCGCCAGCAGCCCTAGCGGGAGGGAGGGCGAGCAGTACTTC
>TRBJ2-2|NA|NA|TRBV24-1
CATSDTGGLFF
TGTGCCACCAGCGACACCGGGGGGCTGTTTTTT
>TRBJ1-6|few|NA|TRBV20-1
CSADRPLHF
TGCAGTGCTGATCGGCCCCTCCACTTT
>TRBJ1-3|few|NA|TRBV9
CASSEGGRSGNTIYF
TGTGCCAGCAGCGAAGGCGGACGCTCTGGAAACACCATATATTTT
>TRBJ1-6|NA|NA|TRBV7-2
CASSLIGQGGSPLHF
TGTGCCAGCAGCTTAATCGGGCAGGGAGGTTCACCCCTCCACTTT
>TRBJ1-1|few|NA|TRBV15
CATRLGRLNTEAFF
TGTGCCACCCGATTGGGCCGATTGAACACTGAAGCTTTCTTT
>TRBJ2-1|NA|TRBD1|TRBV20-1
CSARTGHSYNEQFF
TGCAGTGCGAGGACAGGGCACTCCTACAATGAGCAGTTCTTC
>TRBJ2-1|few|TRBD2|TRBV24-1
CATSEGLAGRTYNEQFF
TGTGCCACCAGTGAGGGGCTAGCGGGTAGGACCTACAATGAGCAGTTCTTC
>TRBJ1-4|few|NA|TRBV29-1
CSVGGVLEKKLFF
TGCAGCGTTGGCGGGGTCCTAGAGAAAAAACTGTTTTTT
>TRBJ2-3|few|TRBD2|TRBV4-2
CASSPTVAGTDTQYF
TGTGCCAGCAGCCCAACTGTAGCGGGTACAGATACGCAGTATTTT
>TRBJ2-1|NA|NA|TRBV14
CASSRAGTDNNEQFF
TGTGCCAGCAGCCGAGCCGGGACGGACAACAATGAGCAGTTCTTC
>TRBJ2-3|NA|NA|TRBV5-1
CASSWGPRGGNTDTQYF
TGCGCCAGCAGCTGGGGCCCAAGGGGAGGCAACACAGATACGCAGTATTTT